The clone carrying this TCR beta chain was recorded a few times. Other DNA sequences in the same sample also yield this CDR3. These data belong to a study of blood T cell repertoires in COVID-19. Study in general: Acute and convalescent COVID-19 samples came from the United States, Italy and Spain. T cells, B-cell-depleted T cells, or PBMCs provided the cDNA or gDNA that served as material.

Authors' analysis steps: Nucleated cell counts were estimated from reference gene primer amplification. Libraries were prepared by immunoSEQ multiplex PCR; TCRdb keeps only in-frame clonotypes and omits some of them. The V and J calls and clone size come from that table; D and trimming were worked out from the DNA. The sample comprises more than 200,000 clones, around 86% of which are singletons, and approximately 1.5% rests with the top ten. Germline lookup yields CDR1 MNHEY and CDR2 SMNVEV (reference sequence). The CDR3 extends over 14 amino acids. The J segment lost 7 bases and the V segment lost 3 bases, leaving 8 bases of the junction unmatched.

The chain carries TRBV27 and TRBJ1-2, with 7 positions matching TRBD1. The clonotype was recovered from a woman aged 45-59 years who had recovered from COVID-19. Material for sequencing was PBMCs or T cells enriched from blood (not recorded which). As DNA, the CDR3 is TGTGCCAGCAGTTTTGGGACAAACAGGGGTGGCTACACCTTC. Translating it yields CASSFGTNRGGYTF.